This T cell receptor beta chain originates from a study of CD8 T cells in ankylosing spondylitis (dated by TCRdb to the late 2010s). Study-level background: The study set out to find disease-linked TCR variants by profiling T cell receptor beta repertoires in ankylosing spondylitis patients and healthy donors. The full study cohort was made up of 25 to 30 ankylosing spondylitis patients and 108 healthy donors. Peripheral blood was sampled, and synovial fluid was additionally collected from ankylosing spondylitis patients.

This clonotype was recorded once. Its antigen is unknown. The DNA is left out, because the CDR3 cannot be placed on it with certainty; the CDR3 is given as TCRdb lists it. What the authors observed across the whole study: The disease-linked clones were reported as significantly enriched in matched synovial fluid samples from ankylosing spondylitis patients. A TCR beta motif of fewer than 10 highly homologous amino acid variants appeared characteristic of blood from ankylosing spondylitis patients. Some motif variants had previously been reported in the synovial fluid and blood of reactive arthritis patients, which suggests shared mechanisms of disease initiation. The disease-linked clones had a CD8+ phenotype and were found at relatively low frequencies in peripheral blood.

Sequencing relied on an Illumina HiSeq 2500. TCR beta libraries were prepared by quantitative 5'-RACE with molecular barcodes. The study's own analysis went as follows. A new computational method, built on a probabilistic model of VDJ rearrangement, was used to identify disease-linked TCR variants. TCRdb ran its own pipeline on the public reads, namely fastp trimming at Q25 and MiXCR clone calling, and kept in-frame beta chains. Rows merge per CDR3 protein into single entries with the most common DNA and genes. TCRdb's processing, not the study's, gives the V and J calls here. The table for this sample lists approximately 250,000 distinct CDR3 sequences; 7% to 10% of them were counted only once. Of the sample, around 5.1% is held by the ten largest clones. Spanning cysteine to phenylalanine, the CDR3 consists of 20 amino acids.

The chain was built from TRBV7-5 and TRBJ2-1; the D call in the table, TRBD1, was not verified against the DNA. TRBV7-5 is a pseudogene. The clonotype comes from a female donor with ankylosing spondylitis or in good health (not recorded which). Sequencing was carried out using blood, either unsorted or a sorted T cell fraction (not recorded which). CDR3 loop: CISVPSLTITGQGFYNEQFF.